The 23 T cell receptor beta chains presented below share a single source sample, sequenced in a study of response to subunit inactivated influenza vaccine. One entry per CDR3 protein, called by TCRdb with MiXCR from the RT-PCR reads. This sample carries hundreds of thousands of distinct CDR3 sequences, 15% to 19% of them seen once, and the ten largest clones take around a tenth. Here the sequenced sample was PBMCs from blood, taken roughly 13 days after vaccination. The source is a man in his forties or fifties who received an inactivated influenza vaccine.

This CDR3 is CASRSLSHRVNYGYTF. The CDR3 nucleotides read TGTGCAAGTCGCTCTCTTAGCCACAGGGTGAACTATGGCTACACCTTC. The V call is TRBV12-2, the J call TRBJ1-2; no check of the table's D call, TRBD1, against the DNA was made. TRBV12-2 is shown as a pseudogene. There are 16 residues in the CDR3.

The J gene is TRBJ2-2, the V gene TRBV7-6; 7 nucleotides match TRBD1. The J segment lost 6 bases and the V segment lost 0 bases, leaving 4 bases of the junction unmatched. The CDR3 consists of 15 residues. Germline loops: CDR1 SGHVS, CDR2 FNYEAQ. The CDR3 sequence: CASSLAGGVAGELFF. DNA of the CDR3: TGTGCCAGCAGCTTAGCAGGGGGCGTCGCCGGGGAGCTGTTTTTT.

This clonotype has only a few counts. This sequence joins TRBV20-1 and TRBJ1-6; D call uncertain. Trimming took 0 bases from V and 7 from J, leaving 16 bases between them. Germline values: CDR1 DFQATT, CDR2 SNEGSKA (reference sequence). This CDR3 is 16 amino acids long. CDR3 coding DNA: TGCAGTGCTAGAGATCCGATGGGTTTCAGGAATTCACCCCTCCACTTT. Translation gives CSARDPMGFRNSPLHF.

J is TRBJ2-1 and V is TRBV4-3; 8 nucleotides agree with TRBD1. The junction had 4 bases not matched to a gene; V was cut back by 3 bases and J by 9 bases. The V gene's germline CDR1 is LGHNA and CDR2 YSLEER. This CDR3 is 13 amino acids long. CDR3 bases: TGCGCCAGCAGCCACAAACAGGGGGGTGAGCAGTTCTTC. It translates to CASSHKQGGEQFF.

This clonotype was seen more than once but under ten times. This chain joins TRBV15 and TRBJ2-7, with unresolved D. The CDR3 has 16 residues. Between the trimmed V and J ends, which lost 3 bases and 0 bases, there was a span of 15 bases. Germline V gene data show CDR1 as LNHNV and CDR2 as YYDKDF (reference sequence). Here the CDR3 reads CATSSLSTTTSYEQYF. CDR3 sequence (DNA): TGTGCCACCAGCAGTCTCAGCACTACAACCTCCTACGAGCAGTACTTC.

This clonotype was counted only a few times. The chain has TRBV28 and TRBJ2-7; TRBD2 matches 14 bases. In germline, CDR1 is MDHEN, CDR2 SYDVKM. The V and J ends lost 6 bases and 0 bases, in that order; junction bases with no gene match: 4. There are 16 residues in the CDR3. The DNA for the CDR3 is TGTGCCAGCAGACCCGGGACTAGCGGGAGCTCCTACGAGCAGTACTTC. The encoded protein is CASRPGTSGSSYEQYF.

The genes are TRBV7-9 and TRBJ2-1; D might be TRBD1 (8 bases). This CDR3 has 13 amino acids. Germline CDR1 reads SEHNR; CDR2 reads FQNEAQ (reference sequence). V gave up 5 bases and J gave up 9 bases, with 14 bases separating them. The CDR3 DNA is TGTGCCAGCAGCCCCGGGGGGACAGGTGAGCAGTTCTTC. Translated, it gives CASSPGGTGEQFF.

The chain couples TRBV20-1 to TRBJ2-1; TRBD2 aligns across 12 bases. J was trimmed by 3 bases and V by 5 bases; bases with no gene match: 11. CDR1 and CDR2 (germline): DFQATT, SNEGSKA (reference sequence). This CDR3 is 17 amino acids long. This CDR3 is CSAGPGTSGPGYNEQFF. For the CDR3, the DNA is TGCAGTGCTGGCCCGGGGACTAGCGGGCCCGGCTACAATGAGCAGTTCTTC.

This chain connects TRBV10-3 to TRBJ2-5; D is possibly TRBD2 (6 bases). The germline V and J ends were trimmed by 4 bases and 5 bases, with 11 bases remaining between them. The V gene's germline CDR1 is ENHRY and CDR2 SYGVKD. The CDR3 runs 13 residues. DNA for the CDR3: TGTGCCATCAGTGTTACTAGCAAGGAGACCCAGTACTTC. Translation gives CAISVTSKETQYF.

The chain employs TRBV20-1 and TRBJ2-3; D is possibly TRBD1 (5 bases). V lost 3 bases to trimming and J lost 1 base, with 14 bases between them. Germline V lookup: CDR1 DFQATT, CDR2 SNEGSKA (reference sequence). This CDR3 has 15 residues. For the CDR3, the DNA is TGCAGTGCTAGTCCCTCAGGGTTAGGCACAGATACGCAGTATTTT. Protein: CSASPSGLGTDTQYF.

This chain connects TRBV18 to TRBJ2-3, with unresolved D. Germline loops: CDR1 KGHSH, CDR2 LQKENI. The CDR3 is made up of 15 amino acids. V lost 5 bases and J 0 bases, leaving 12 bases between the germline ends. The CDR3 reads CASSKQPPSTDTQYF. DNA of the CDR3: TGTGCCAGCTCAAAGCAGCCTCCTAGCACAGATACGCAGTATTTT.

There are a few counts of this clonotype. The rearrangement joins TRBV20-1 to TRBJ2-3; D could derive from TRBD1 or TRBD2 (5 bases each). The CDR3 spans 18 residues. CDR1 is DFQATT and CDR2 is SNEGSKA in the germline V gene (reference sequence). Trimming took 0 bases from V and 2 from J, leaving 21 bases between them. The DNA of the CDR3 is TGCAGTGCTAGAGACACGTCCCGGGGCCCCCTTTACACAGATACGCAGTATTTT. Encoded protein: CSARDTSRGPLYTDTQYF.

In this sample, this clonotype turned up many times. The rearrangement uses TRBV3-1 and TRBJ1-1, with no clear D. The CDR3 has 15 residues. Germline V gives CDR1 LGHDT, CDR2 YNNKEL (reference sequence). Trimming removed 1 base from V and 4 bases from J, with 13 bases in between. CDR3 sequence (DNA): TGTGCCAGCAGCCAAGTTATCCCGGTCGGCACTGAAGCTTTCTTT. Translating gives CASSQVIPVGTEAFF.

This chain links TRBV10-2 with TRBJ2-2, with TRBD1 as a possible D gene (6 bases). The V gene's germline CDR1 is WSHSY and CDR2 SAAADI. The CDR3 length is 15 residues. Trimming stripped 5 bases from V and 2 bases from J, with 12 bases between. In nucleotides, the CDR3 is TGCGCCAGCAGTTCCTACGGGACAAACACCGGGGAGCTGTTTTTT. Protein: CASSSYGTNTGELFF.

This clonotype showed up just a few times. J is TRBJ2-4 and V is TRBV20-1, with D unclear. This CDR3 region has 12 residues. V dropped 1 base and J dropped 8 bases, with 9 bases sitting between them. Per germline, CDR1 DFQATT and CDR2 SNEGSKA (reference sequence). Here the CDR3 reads CSARGIRHIQYF. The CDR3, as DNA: TGCAGTGCTAGAGGGATCCGACACATTCAGTACTTC.

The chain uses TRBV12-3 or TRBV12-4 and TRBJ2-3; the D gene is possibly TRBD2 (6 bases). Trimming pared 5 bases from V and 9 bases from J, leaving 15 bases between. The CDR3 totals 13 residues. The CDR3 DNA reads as TGTGCCAGCAGTCGGTCCGGGACTTACACGCAGTATTTT. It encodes CASSRSGTYTQYF.

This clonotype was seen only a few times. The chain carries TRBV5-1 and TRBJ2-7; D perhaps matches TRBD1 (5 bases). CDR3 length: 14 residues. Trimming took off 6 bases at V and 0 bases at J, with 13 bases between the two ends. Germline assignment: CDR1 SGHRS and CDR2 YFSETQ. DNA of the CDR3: TGCGCCAGCACCGCCTCAGGGTCCTCCTACGAGCAGTACTTC. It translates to CASTASGSSYEQYF.

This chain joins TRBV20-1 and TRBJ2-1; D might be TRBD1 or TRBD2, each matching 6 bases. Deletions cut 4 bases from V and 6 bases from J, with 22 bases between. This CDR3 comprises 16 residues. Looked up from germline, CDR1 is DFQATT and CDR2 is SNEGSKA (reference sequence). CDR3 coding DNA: TGCAGTGCTATGGAGGGGGTAGTGCCGGGCGCCAATGAGCAGTTCTTC. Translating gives CSAMEGVVPGANEQFF.

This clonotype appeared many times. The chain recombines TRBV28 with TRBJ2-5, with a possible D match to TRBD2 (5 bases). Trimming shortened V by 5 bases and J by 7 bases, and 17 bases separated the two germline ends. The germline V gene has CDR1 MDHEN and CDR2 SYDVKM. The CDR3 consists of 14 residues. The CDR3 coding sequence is TGTGCCAGCAGTATCCGACGGGAACTCGCGACCCAGTACTTC. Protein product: CASSIRRELATQYF.

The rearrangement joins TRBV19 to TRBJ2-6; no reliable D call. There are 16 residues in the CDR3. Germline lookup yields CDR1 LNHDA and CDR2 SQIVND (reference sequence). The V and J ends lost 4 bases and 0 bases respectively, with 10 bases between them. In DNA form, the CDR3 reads TGTGCCAGTAGTACGGAAAGAACCTCTGGGGCCAACGTCCTGACTTTC. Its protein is CASSTERTSGANVLTF.

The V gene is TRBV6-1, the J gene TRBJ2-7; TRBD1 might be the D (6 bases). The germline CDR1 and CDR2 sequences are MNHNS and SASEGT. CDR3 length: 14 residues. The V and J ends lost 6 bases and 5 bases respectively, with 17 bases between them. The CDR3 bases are TGTGCCAGCAGCGAACCAGACAGGTTCGACGAGCAGTACTTC. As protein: CASSEPDRFDEQYF.

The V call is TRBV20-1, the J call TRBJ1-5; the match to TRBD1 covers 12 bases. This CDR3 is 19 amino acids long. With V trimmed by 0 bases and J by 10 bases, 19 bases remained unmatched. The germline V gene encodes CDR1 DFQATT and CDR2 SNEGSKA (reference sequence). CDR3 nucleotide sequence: TGCAGTGCTAGAGATCGCGCGTCGGGACAGGGGGCGCCCGGGGGACCCCAGCATTTT. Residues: CSARDRASGQGAPGGPQHF.

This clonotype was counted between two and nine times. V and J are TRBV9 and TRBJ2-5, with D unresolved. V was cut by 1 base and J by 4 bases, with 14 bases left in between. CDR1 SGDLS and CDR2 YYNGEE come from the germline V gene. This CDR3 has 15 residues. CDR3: CASSVNGGAVETQYF. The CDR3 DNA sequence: TGTGCCAGCAGCGTAAACGGCGGAGCAGTAGAGACCCAGTACTTC.